Listed here are 9 T cell receptor beta chains from one sample, sequenced in a study of neurological immune-mediated disorders. TCRdb ran MiXCR on the 5' RACE reads and lists one entry per CDR3 protein. The data hold roughly 60,000 distinct CDR3 sequences, with approximately 3.5% observed a single time. The source material was PBMCs. Receptors originate from a woman in her thirties with multiple sclerosis.

This clonotype was observed many times. The chain employs TRBV3-1 and TRBJ2-3; 10 positions agree with TRBD2. V was pared by 4 bases and J by 3 bases, with 10 bases of the junction left unmatched. The germline gives CDR1 LGHDT, CDR2 YNNKEL (reference sequence). The CDR3 has 17 residues. Here the CDR3 DNA reads TGTGCCAGCAGCCGCCCTAGCGGGAGTATGGAAACAGATACGCAGTATTTT. Translating gives CASSRPSGSMETDTQYF.

This chain joins TRBV29-1 and TRBJ1-2; 8 bases fit TRBD1. This CDR3 has 14 residues. V shed 1 base and J 6 bases; nucleotides not matched to a gene: 7. The V gene's germline CDR1 is SQVTM and CDR2 ANQGSEA. CDR3 region: CSVEGDRTKDGYTF. CDR3 in DNA: TGCAGCGTTGAAGGGGACAGGACTAAAGATGGCTACACCTTC.

This clonotype has a count of ten or more. The chain uses TRBV20-1 and TRBJ1-6; D is unresolved. This CDR3 region has 12 residues. V gave up 1 base and J gave up 9 bases, with 7 bases separating them. Germline CDR1 is DFQATT and CDR2 is SNEGSKA (reference sequence). The CDR3 coding sequence is TGCAGTGCTAGAGCCTTATCTTCACCCCTCCACTTT. Its protein product is CSARALSSPLHF.

This clonotype was counted many times. The chain has TRBV10-3 and TRBJ2-7; D perhaps matches TRBD2 (6 bases). The CDR3 consists of 12 residues. V lost 6 bases and J lost 4, with 10 bases in between. CDR1 is ENHRY and CDR2 is SYGVKD in the germline V gene. CDR3 in amino acids: CAISPRGYEQYF. In DNA, the CDR3 is TGTGCCATCAGCCCCCGGGGGTACGAGCAGTACTTC.

As concerns this clonotype: A much larger clone lies one base from this, so it may be a read error. The gene calls are TRBV7-2 and TRBJ2-3; 7 bases agree with TRBD1. The CDR3 length is 15 residues. Germline loops: CDR1 SGHTA, CDR2 FQGNSA. After removal of 2 bases from V and 4 bases from J, the junction contained 6 bases not matched to a gene. Here the CDR3 DNA reads TGTGCCAGCAGCTTACTTCGAGGGGGCGCAGATACGCAGTATTTT. The encoded protein is CASSLLRGGADTQYF.

This clonotype was counted many times. The chain uses TRBV2 and TRBJ2-5; D gene ambiguous. V shed 4 bases and J shed 5 bases, with 5 bases lying between them. Germline V gene lookup returns CDR1 SNHLY and CDR2 FYNNEI. The CDR3 covers 11 residues. Here the CDR3 DNA reads TGTGCCAGCAGTGCTGCGGAGACCCAGTACTTC. Protein sequence: CASSAAETQYF.

This clonotype showed up just a few times. This chain connects TRBV5-1 to TRBJ2-1, with D tentatively TRBD1 or TRBD2 (5 bases each). Germline CDR1 reads SGHRS; CDR2 reads YFSETQ. The V gene lost 4 bases and the J gene lost 0 bases, with 14 bases spanning the gap. The CDR3 totals 16 residues. The CDR3 loop is CASSGLRQISYNEQFF. CDR3 DNA sequence: TGCGCCAGCAGCGGACTTCGACAGATCTCCTACAATGAGCAGTTCTTC. Supplemented by reference TRBV5-1 and TRBJ2-1, the full variable domain reads KAGVTQTPRYLIKTRGQQVTLSCSPISGHRSVSWYQQTPGQGLQFLFEYFSETQRNKGNFPGRFSGRQFSNSRSEMNVSTLELGDSALYLCASSGLRQISYNEQFFGPGTRLTVL.

This clonotype was observed at least ten times. The V call is TRBV20-1, the J call TRBJ2-6, with D perhaps matching TRBD1 or TRBD2 (5 bases each). Germline loops: CDR1 DFQATT, CDR2 SNEGSKA (reference sequence). The CDR3 loop spans 20 amino acids. The V end lost 6 bases, the J end lost 0 bases, and 27 bases lay between the germline ends. CDR3 nucleotides: TGCAGTGCCTCCAGCAGGGACCAAAGGATTGGGAGCTCTGGGGCCAACGTCCTGACTTTC. Translating it yields CSASSRDQRIGSSGANVLTF.

This clonotype was counted at least ten times. The rearrangement uses TRBV5-4 and TRBJ1-2; 9 bases are a match to TRBD1. CDR1 is SGHNT and CDR2 is YYREEE in the germline V gene (reference sequence). The CDR3 is 15 residues long. The V and J ends lost 1 base and 6 bases, in that order; junction bases with no gene match: 7. This CDR3 is CASSLLTGTGNGYTF. The CDR3 DNA sequence: TGTGCCAGCAGCTTGCTAACCGGGACAGGGAATGGCTACACCTTC. Using reference TRBV5-4 and TRBJ1-2 for the parts outside the CDR3, the full variable domain is ETGVTQSPTHLIKTRGQQVTLRCSSQSGHNTVSWYQQALGQGPQFIFQYYREEENGRGNFPPRFSGLQFPNYSSELNVNALELDDSALYLCASSLLTGTGNGYTFGSGTRLTVV.